The 15 T cell receptor beta chains below come from one sample, sequenced in a study of T cells in Graves' hyperthyroidism and ophthalmopathy (dated by TCRdb to the late 2010s). Receptors were amplified or captured by multiplex PCR. Sequencing was carried out with an Illumina HiSeq 2000. The TCR beta CDR3 regions were amplified from RNA transcripts. A first-round RT-PCR of the TCR CDR3 used the HTBI primer set with the Qiagen OneStep RT-PCR kit. In TCRdb, the public reads were trimmed at Q25 with fastp and aligned with MiXCR, with productive beta chains retained. Records with the same CDR3 protein are collapsed into one entry carrying the most frequent genes and DNA. The sample data list 640,000 or so distinct CDR3 sequences, and 13% to 15% of these were observed just once. Roughly 7.1% of the sample rests with the top ten. Sequenced material: blood. The receptors here all came from a woman aged 18-29 years with Graves' ophthalmopathy.

This clonotype was observed at least ten times. V gene TRBV11-2 combines with J gene TRBJ2-2; TRBD2 matches at 9 bases. Germline V CDR1 and CDR2: SGHAT, FQNNGV. This CDR3 region has 16 residues. Trimming removed 5 bases from V and 5 bases from J; junction bases left unmatched: 9. CDR3: CASSLLGGRATGELFF. The CDR3 nucleotides read TGTGCCAGCAGCCTTCTAGGCGGGAGGGCTACCGGGGAGCTGTTTTTT.

This clonotype was seen a handful of times. The chain has TRBV5-5 and TRBJ1-3; D gene ambiguous. V was shortened by 0 bases and J by 0 bases, with 7 bases between the two germline ends. The CDR3 covers 15 residues. Germline values: CDR1 SGHKS, CDR2 YYEKEE (reference sequence). The CDR3 loop is CASSLDPFSGNTIYF. DNA of the CDR3: TGTGCCAGCAGCTTGGACCCCTTCTCTGGAAACACCATATATTTT.

This clonotype occurred a few times. The chain links TRBV9 to TRBJ2-5; weak D call: TRBD2 (5 bases). Germline-derived CDR1 and CDR2 are SGDLS and YYNGEE. CDR3 length: 13 residues. V lost 7 bases, J lost 1 base, and 11 bases lay in between. CDR3 loop: CASGGSSQETQYF. CDR3 DNA sequence: TGTGCCAGCGGAGGTTCCTCCCAAGAGACCCAGTACTTC.

The table lists this clonotype with many counts. V is TRBV12-3 or TRBV12-4 and J is TRBJ2-5, with TRBD2 identical over 12 bases. The junction had 6 bases not matched to a gene; V was cut back by 6 bases and J by 4 bases. CDR3 length: 15 residues. CDR3 sequence (DNA): TGTGCCAGCAGCCCTAGCGGGAGGGTTGGAGAGACCCAGTACTTC. It yields the protein CASSPSGRVGETQYF.

This clonotype was recorded many times. V usage is TRBV12-3 or TRBV12-4 and J usage is TRBJ1-4; no clear D gene. Trimming took off 3 bases at V and 4 bases at J, with 15 bases between the two ends. The CDR3 has 16 residues. CDR3 residues: CASSFRQPELNEKLFF. CDR3 nucleotides: TGTGCCAGCAGTTTCCGGCAGCCCGAACTTAATGAAAAACTGTTTTTT.

This clonotype was seen more than once but under ten times. This chain joins TRBV4-1 and TRBJ1-4; 7 bases are a match to TRBD1. Trimming took 1 base from V and 10 from J; bases not matched to a gene: 6. Germline V gives CDR1 MGHRA, CDR2 YSYEKL. This CDR3 contains 14 residues. The CDR3 region is CASSQVGQIGKLFF. The CDR3 DNA sequence: TGCGCCAGCAGCCAAGTGGGACAGATTGGAAAACTGTTTTTT.

This clonotype has ten or more counts. This chain connects TRBV20-1 to TRBJ2-7, with 7 bases identical to TRBD1. The CDR3 is 14 residues long. The J segment lost 3 bases and the V segment lost 5 bases, leaving 10 bases of the junction unmatched. Germline CDR1 DFQATT, CDR2 SNEGSKA (reference sequence). The CDR3 reads CSALQGPGHYEQYF. DNA of the CDR3: TGCAGTGCTTTACAGGGGCCGGGCCACTACGAGCAGTACTTC.

The gene calls are TRBV30 and TRBJ1-3; D might be TRBD1 (6 bases). Trimming removed 5 bases from V and 2 bases from J, with 13 bases in between. This CDR3 is 14 amino acids long. The germline V gene has CDR1 GTSNPN and CDR2 SVGIG (reference sequence). CDR3 nucleotides: TGTGCCTGGTCAACTGGGGGCCCTGGAAACACCATATATTTT. This translates into CAWSTGGPGNTIYF.

The rearrangement joins TRBV9 to TRBJ2-1; TRBD2 agrees at 7 bases. J lost 8 bases, V lost 0 bases, and 11 bases had no gene match. CDR3 length: 16 residues. Germline lookup yields CDR1 SGDLS and CDR2 YYNGEE. CDR3 DNA sequence: TGTGCCAGCAGCGTAGGAGGCAGGGAGGGTGGCCATGAGCAGTTCTTC. Translated, it gives CASSVGGREGGHEQFF. The full variable domain, completed using reference TRBV9 and TRBJ2-1, is DSGVTQTPKHLITATGQRVTLRCSPRSGDLSVYWYQQSLDQGLQFLIQYYNGEERAKGNILERFSAQQFPDLHSELNLSSLELGDSALYFCASSVGGREGGHEQFFGPGTRLTVL.

The chain couples TRBV7-9 to TRBJ2-1, with 9 bases identical to TRBD2. The V gene end was trimmed by 4 bases and the J gene end by 2 bases; junction bases not matched to a gene: 6. Germline CDR1 reads SEHNR; CDR2 reads FQNEAQ (reference sequence). The CDR3 length is 16 residues. The DNA for the CDR3 is TGTGCCAGCAGCTCCCAGCGGGAGGAAACCTACAATGAGCAGTTCTTC. Protein sequence: CASSSQREETYNEQFF.

This clonotype was counted many times. This chain joins TRBV20-1 and TRBJ1-2; tentatively, D is TRBD1 (6 bases). CDR3 size: 13 residues. CDR1 is DFQATT and CDR2 is SNEGSKA in the germline V gene (reference sequence). V gave up 4 bases and J gave up 4 bases, with 13 bases separating them. The chain's CDR3 is CSATRGGGYGYTF. In DNA form, the CDR3 reads TGCAGTGCTACCCGGGGAGGGGGCTATGGCTACACCTTC.

The chain uses TRBV4-3 and TRBJ2-2; D unresolved. V gave up 0 bases and J gave up 2 bases, with 7 bases separating them. The CDR3 totals 15 residues. Germline lookup yields CDR1 LGHNA and CDR2 YSLEER. The CDR3 loop is CASSQDRINTGELFF. The CDR3 nucleotides read TGCGCCAGCAGCCAAGATAGGATAAACACCGGGGAGCTGTTTTTT.

This clonotype appeared a few times. This chain uses TRBV30 with TRBJ2-1; D is perhaps TRBD1 (6 bases). Germline CDR1 and CDR2: GTSNPN and SVGIG (reference sequence). With 5 bases removed from V and 10 bases from J, the gap between germline ends came to 15 bases. The CDR3 length is 12 residues. The CDR3 loop reads CAWFGTRREQFF. In DNA, the CDR3 is TGTGCCTGGTTCGGGACAAGGAGGGAGCAGTTCTTC.

This clonotype was seen more than once but under ten times. The CDR3 protein is CASSPSSGPPLSTDTQYF. The CDR3 DNA sequence: TGCGCCAGCAGCCCTAGTTCTGGACCACCGCTTAGCACAGATACGCAGTATTTT. The J gene is TRBJ2-3, the V gene TRBV5-1; D unclear. Germline CDR1 and CDR2: SGHRS and YFSETQ. Trimming pared 4 bases from V and 0 bases from J, leaving 21 bases between. CDR3 length equals 18 residues.

This clonotype occurred many times. The chain joins TRBV12-5 to TRBJ2-3, with unresolved D. The germline V and J ends were trimmed by 3 bases and 7 bases, with 11 bases remaining between them. Germline V lookup: CDR1 LGHNT, CDR2 FRNRAP. The CDR3 has 13 amino acids. The DNA of the CDR3 is TGTGCTAGTGGTTTCCCCCTCTCTAATACGCAGTATTTT. Translated, it gives CASGFPLSNTQYF. Full variable domain (remainder filled in from reference TRBV12-5 and TRBJ2-3): DARVTQTPRHKVTEMGQEVTMRCQPILGHNTVFWYRQTMMQGLELLAYFRNRAPLDDSGMPKDRFSAEMPDATLATLKIQPSEPRDSAVYFCASGFPLSNTQYFGPGTRLTVL.